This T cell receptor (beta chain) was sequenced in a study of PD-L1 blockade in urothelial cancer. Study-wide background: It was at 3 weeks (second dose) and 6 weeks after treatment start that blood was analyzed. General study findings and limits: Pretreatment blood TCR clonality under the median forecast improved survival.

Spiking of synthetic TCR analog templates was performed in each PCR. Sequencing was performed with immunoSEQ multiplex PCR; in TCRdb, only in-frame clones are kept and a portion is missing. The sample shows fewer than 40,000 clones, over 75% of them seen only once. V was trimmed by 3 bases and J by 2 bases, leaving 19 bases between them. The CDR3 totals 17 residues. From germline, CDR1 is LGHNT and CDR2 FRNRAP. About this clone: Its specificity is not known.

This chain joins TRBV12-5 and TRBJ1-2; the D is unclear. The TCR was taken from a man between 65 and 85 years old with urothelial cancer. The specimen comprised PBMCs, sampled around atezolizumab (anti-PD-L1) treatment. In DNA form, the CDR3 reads TGTGCTAGTGGTTTTACCAACCGCCTCAGCAGGAACTATGGCTACACCTTC. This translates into CASGFTNRLSRNYGYTF.